This TCR beta chain is from a study of response to subunit inactivated influenza vaccine. TCRdb processed the RT-PCR reads anew with MiXCR; each CDR3 protein has one entry. This sample yields about 500,000 distinct CDR3 sequences, of which more than 15% are seen a single time; around 3% belongs to the top ten. The study, taken as a whole, reports: Authors proposed each seasonal influenza vaccination draws in few new T cells.

With respect to this clonotype: The antigen is unknown.

This specimen consisted of CD4+ T cells sorted from PBMCs, obtained less than 30 months after vaccination. The TCR was taken from a man in his fifties or sixties who received an inactivated influenza vaccine.

Written as DNA, the CDR3 is TGCGCCAGCAGCGGGGGACAGAAGAACTATGGCTACACCTTC. It codes for CASSGGQKNYGYTF. The gene calls are TRBV5-1 and TRBJ1-2, with 7 bases identical to TRBD1. The CDR3 runs 14 residues. Germline V gene lookup returns CDR1 SGHRS and CDR2 YFSETQ. V shed 4 bases, J shed 2 bases, and the junction held 5 bases outside the gene matches.